This T cell receptor beta chain was retrieved from a study of T cell clonotyping in hematopoietic cell transplantation (dated by TCRdb to about 2021). In terms of the full investigation: Pretransplant recipient samples were obtained after cytoreduction. Patient recruitment ran from 2015 to January 2017, and follow-up continued until late 2020 or death. A total of 135 blood samples were collected in the study from around 40 consecutive transplant recipients and their related donors. Overall study outcomes, separate from this receptor: A decrease in recipient TCR diversity was observed after transplant, and a progressive increase in pathologically expanded clonotypes was seen from day 30 to day 180. The sample size was limited and the cells went unsorted, which meant the CD4 and CD8 repertoire contributions could not be told apart. Donor and pretransplant recipient Inverse Simpson Index values predicted broader posttransplant TCR repertoire diversity. Recipient repertoires showed only a small fraction of overlap with donor repertoires, and over 97% appeared de novo at the given depth.

Details on this clone: Its target antigen remains unknown. It has no much larger one-base neighbor in the sample; base qualities were not kept.

The immunoSEQ assay, a bias-controlled multiplex PCR using V- and J-specific primers, was used to amplify TCR beta CDR3 regions from genomic DNA. In a second PCR step, a proprietary barcode and Illumina adapter sequences were attached to the CDR3 amplicons. CDR3 libraries were sequenced on an Illumina MiSeq instrument. Per the authors' processing: immunoSEQ Analyzer 3.0 was used for export and quality control, with R Bioconductor and Immunarch used for downstream analyses. Only productive rearrangements within the normalized downsampled data set were used in the calculation of repertoire metrics. Clonotypes larger than 5 templates in the normalized cohort were defined as pathologically expanded. The Inverse Simpson Index was used to measure repertoire diversity. CMV-specificity analyses were carried out on the non-normalized data set to capture all clonotypes. The immuneACCESS repertoire file appears here via TCRdb, limited to in-frame rearrangements. These files lack a portion of the clones; in checked studies, under half of the deficit traces to unresolved V genes, and the cause of the others is not known. V and J calls and clone size are those listed in that table; D and trimming were worked out from the DNA. Present in this sample are tens of thousands of clones, approximately 84% of which were seen just once. Together, the top ten hold 5.9% of the sample.

The meaning of the sample's time point label: recipient sample about 28 days before transplant, after cytoreduction. Recipient blood was collected about 28 days before transplant and at days 30, 100 and 180 after transplant. Nuclei Lysis Solution was used to extract genomic DNA from fresh or cryopreserved unfractionated peripheral blood mononuclear cells. Sequences were derived from peripheral blood mononuclear cells, sampled before stem cell transplant. The TCR sequence derives from a man between 60 and 75 years old with biphenotypic leukemia. Some clones in this sample may be carry-over from other donors' samples.

CDR3 region: CASSLSPNYGYTF. The DNA is TGCGCCAGCAGCTTGAGCCCTAACTATGGCTACACCTTC. Recombination linked TRBV5-1 to TRBJ1-2; no D gene can be assigned with confidence. At the junction V is shortened by 1 base and J by 0 bases, with 4 bases in between. CDR1 and CDR2 are read off the germline V gene as SGHRS and YFSETQ. Including the terminal cysteine and phenylalanine, the CDR3 comprises 13 residues. The sequence is cut down to CDR3 DNA, 39 bases in frame from base 1.